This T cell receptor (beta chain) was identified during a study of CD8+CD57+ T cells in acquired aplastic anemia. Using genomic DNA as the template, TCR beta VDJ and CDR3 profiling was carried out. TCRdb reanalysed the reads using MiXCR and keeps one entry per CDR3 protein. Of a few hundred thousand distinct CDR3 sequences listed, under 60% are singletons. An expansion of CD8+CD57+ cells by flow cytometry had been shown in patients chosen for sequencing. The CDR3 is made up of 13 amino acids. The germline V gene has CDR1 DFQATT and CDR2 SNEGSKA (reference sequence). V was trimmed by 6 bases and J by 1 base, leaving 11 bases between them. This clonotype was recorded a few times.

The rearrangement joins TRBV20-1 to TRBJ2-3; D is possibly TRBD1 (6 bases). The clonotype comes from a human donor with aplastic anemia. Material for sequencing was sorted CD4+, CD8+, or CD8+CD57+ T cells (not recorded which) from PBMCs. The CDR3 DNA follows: TGCAGTGCGTTCGGGACACGCACAGATACGCAGTATTTT. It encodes CSAFGTRTDTQYF.